This T cell receptor (beta chain) was identified during a study of control samples from healthy donors and cancer patients. V lost 6 bases and J 2 bases, leaving 10 bases between the germline ends. This CDR3 has 13 amino acids. Repertoires were generated with immunoSEQ multiplex PCR, while TCRdb's copy carries only in-frame clones and drops some. The sample holds 150,000 to 200,000 clones, about 94% seen once. V usage is TRBV12-3 or TRBV12-4 and J usage is TRBJ1-1; tentative D call: TRBD1 (6 bases). The TCR originated in a woman aged 40 to 50 in good health. The material sequenced was blood. CDR3 region: CASRTQGNTEAFF. DNA for the CDR3: TGTGCCAGCAGGACACAGGGAAACACTGAAGCTTTCTTT.